This T cell receptor beta chain is from a study of beta chain features in type 1 diabetes. The CDR3 has 13 amino acids. Trimming left V 2 bases short and J 3 bases short, with 8 bases between. The germline V gene encodes CDR1 MNHEY and CDR2 SVGAGI. General study findings and limits: Type 1 diabetes patients showed a moderate but significant shortening of TCRB CDR3s in all four CD4+ subsets.

Every isolated RNA sample was fully reverse transcribed, so sequencing captured expressed TCRB transcripts. Data came from immunoSEQ multiplex PCR; TCRdb stores just in-frame clones and leaves some out. The table has about 150,000 clones, 10% seen once; the top ten hold more than 0.4%. This clone came up a few times. Its cognate antigen is unknown. The sample taken for sequencing was central memory CD4+ T cells from blood. The sequence was collected from a man aged 30-40 years with type 1 diabetes. The V gene is TRBV6-5, the J gene TRBJ2-7; TRBD1 might be the D (5 bases). The CDR3 here is CASSYGRGYEQYF. The CDR3 DNA reads TGTGCCAGCAGTTACGGAAGGGGCTACGAGCAGTACTTC.